This is a list of T cell receptor beta chains from one sample in a study of cytomegalovirus exposure and HLA in healthy donors. The method was immunoSEQ multiplex PCR; TCRdb's version includes in-frame clones alone and lacks a portion of them. The repertoire holds about 160,000 clones, with over 70% as singletons. Sequenced input: PBMCs. These receptors were collected from a young woman in good health and CMV-seronegative. CDR3s include the opening cysteine and the closing phenylalanine or tryptophan. The D gene is left open where the match is weak. Rows may omit the clone size; those that give it use once, few, many or a size class.

CDR3	DNA	size	V	J	length	D
CASSPRPGQGTEAFF	TGCGCCAGCAGCCCTCGCCCCGGGCAGGGCACTGAAGCTTTCTTT	-	TRBV5-1	TRBJ1-1	15	-
CASSRTEGWVASPLHF	TGTGCCAGTAGTCGGACGGAGGGCTGGGTGGCTTCACCCCTCCACTTT	-	TRBV19	TRBJ1-6	16	-
CSVPGQGVTEAFF	TGCAGCGTTCCGGGACAGGGGGTAACTGAAGCTTTCTTT	-	TRBV29-1	TRBJ1-1	13	TRBD1
CASSFVSQGTRGYTF	TGTGCCAGCAGCTTTGTCTCGCAGGGTACGCGTGGCTACACCTTC	few	TRBV7-9	TRBJ1-2	15	-
CAISEWRERSAFF	TGTGCCATCAGTGAGTGGAGGGAACGATCAGCTTTCTTT	-	TRBV10-3	TRBJ1-1	13	-
CASSLRPPRGSVAGNTIYF	TGTGCCAGCAGCCTAAGGCCCCCAAGGGGGTCTGTTGCTGGAAACACCATATATTTT	-	TRBV11-2	TRBJ1-3	19	-
CSVGQGAYFQETQYF	TGCAGCGTTGGACAGGGGGCATATTTCCAAGAGACCCAGTACTTC	-	TRBV29-1	TRBJ2-5	15	TRBD1
CASSQEHGLANEQFF	TGTGCCAGCAGCCAAGAACATGGGCTAGCGAATGAGCAGTTCTTC	-	TRBV14	TRBJ2-1	15	-
CAWSVMSPSTDTQYF	TGTGCCTGGAGTGTTATGAGTCCTAGCACAGATACGCAGTATTTT	-	TRBV30	TRBJ2-3	15	-
CASSESAYYEQYF	TGCGCCAGCAGTGAGTCTGCCTACTACGAGCAGTACTTC	-	TRBV10-2	TRBJ2-7	13	-
CASSLAVTIYF	TGTGCCAGCAGCTTGGCCGTCACCATATATTTT	-	TRBV5-6	TRBJ1-3	11	-
CASSHTGRGEEKLFF	TGTGCCAGCAGCCATACAGGGAGAGGTGAAGAAAAACTGTTTTTT	-	TRBV7-2	TRBJ1-4	15	-
CAATRALNQPQHF	TGTGCCGCCACCAGGGCCTTAAATCAGCCCCAGCATTTT	-	TRBV28	TRBJ1-5	13	-
CSSSGALTSVETQYF	TGTTCCAGCAGCGGCGCCCTTACTAGCGTGGAGACCCAGTACTTC	-	TRBV7-9	TRBJ2-5	15	TRBD2
CASSGTDRLGYTF	TGTGCCAGCAGTGGAACGGACAGGTTAGGCTACACCTTC	-	TRBV6-5	TRBJ1-2	13	TRBD1
CASSDVIPQPQHF	TGTGCCAGCAGTGACGTAATTCCCCAGCCCCAGCATTTT	-	TRBV6-1	TRBJ1-5	13	-
CASSYRDSKNIQYF	TGTGCCAGCAGTTACCGGGACAGCAAAAACATTCAGTACTTC	-	TRBV6-5	TRBJ2-4	14	TRBD1
CASSLEGASSYEQYF	TGTGCTAGCAGCTTAGAGGGGGCCTCGAGCTACGAGCAGTACTTC	-	TRBV7-7	TRBJ2-7	15	TRBD1
CSARTSGEYNEQFF	TGCAGCGCCCGGACTAGCGGGGAGTACAATGAGCAGTTCTTC	-	TRBV29-1	TRBJ2-1	14	TRBD2
CASRNTGIYGYTF	TGTGCCAGCAGAAATACAGGGATTTATGGCTACACCTTC	-	TRBV7-9	TRBJ1-2	13	-
CASSFADSYEQYF	TGTGCCAGCAGCTTCGCAGACTCCTACGAGCAGTACTTC	once	TRBV7-9	TRBJ2-7	13	-
CASSQATGLRGGAGETQYF	TGTGCCAGCAGCCAAGCCACGGGTTTAAGAGGGGGGGCCGGTGAGACCCAGTACTTC	-	TRBV4-2	TRBJ2-5	19	-
CASSLSTGDSYGYTF	TGCGCCAGCAGCTTGTCCACAGGTGATTCCTATGGCTACACCTTC	few	TRBV5-1	TRBJ1-2	15	-